A single sample is the source of the 12 T cell receptor beta chains below, sequenced in a study of T cells in narcolepsy. The repertoire was sequenced with immunoSEQ multiplex PCR; TCRdb's copy has only in-frame clones and lacks some. The table records 25,000 to 30,000 clones, 78% of them present only once. Sequencing was performed on CD45RA- memory CD4+ T cells from PBMCs. All receptors derive from a human donor with narcolepsy.

The chain carries TRBV30 and TRBJ1-2; possible D gene TRBD1, 6 bases. Deletions cut 4 bases from V and 11 bases from J, with 14 bases between. The CDR3 has 11 amino acids. Germline V CDR1 and CDR2: GTSNPN, SVGIG (reference sequence). CDR3 bases: TGTGCCTGGACACACAGGGCGGTATACACCTTC. It is translated as CAWTHRAVYTF.

This rearrangement joins TRBV27 to TRBJ2-5; 9 bases line up with TRBD2. CDR1 is MNHEY and CDR2 is SMNVEV in the germline V gene (reference sequence). This CDR3 comprises 21 residues. With 2 bases clipped from V and 1 base from J, the junction kept 20 bases outside the gene matches. CDR3 in amino acids: CASSLVGMAGGPLSSQETQYF. CDR3 DNA sequence: TGTGCCAGCAGTTTAGTGGGGATGGCGGGGGGGCCCCTCTCCAGCCAAGAGACCCAGTACTTC.

J is TRBJ2-2 and V is TRBV10-2; 7 nucleotides align to TRBD1. CDR3 size: 14 residues. V lost 4 bases to trimming and J lost 5 bases; unmatched junction nucleotides: 4. The germline V gene has CDR1 WSHSY and CDR2 SAAADI. The CDR3 sequence is CASSVRGQTGELFF. CDR3 nucleotides: TGCGCCAGCAGTGTAAGGGGGCAAACCGGGGAGCTGTTTTTT.

This chain connects TRBV6-1 to TRBJ1-6, with D maybe TRBD1 (6 bases). Trimming took 1 base from V and 0 from J, leaving 13 bases between them. Germline V gene data show CDR1 as MNHNS and CDR2 as SASEGT. The CDR3 sequence is 18 residues long. The CDR3: CASSEEPGAASYNSPLHF. As DNA, the CDR3 is TGTGCCAGCAGTGAAGAGCCGGGGGCCGCCTCCTATAATTCACCCCTCCACTTT.

The rearrangement links TRBV6-5 to TRBJ1-4; TRBD1 is a possible D gene (6 bases). This CDR3 contains 14 residues. The V and J ends lost 2 bases and 4 bases respectively, with 8 bases between them. Germline CDR1 MNHEY, CDR2 SVGAGI. As DNA, the CDR3 is TGTGCCAGCAGTTACGGACAGTTTAATGAAAAACTGTTTTTT. This translates into CASSYGQFNEKLFF.

V and J are TRBV2 and TRBJ1-2; TRBD1 matches 8 bases. CDR3 length: 15 amino acids. Trimming removed 6 bases from V and 3 bases from J; junction bases left unmatched: 9. Germline CDR1 reads SNHLY; CDR2 reads FYNNEI. CDR3 nucleotides: TGTGCCAGCAGGGTACAGGGGGAGAAATACTATGGCTACACCTTC. Encoded protein: CASRVQGEKYYGYTF.

The chain uses TRBV6-6 and TRBJ1-4; D call uncertain. Germline lookup yields CDR1 MNHNY and CDR2 SVGAGI (reference sequence). The CDR3 is 16 residues long. V lost 5 bases and J 4 bases, leaving 17 bases between the germline ends. CDR3 sequence: CASSHHKQTDNEKLFF. The CDR3 DNA is TGTGCCAGCAGTCACCACAAACAGACCGATAATGAAAAACTGTTTTTT.

The chain recombines TRBV11-3 with TRBJ2-5, with 10 bases identical to TRBD1. The J call may be wrong; the DNA end is better matched by TRBJ2-7. The CDR3 runs to 14 residues. Germline V gene sequence: CDR1 SGHNT, CDR2 YENEEA. The CDR3 coding sequence is TGTGCCAGCAGTAAACGACAGGGGGCTTACGAGCAGTACTTC. Its translation is CASSKRQGAYEQYF.

V gene TRBV7-2 combines with J gene TRBJ1-1; 9 positions match TRBD1. Germline V CDR1 and CDR2: SGHTA, FQGNSA. Trimming took 2 bases from V and 6 from J; bases not matched to a gene: 7. The CDR3 is 15 residues long. The CDR3 DNA is TGTGCCAGCAGCTTATCGGGGACAGGGAAGGCTGAAGCTTTCTTT. It yields the protein CASSLSGTGKAEAFF.

V and J are TRBV10-3 and TRBJ2-5, with D maybe TRBD2 (6 bases). There are 16 residues in the CDR3. Germline CDR1 ENHRY, CDR2 SYGVKD. Deletions cut 8 bases from V and 0 bases from J, with 19 bases between. CDR3 nucleotides: TGTGCCATCGGCTTACAAACCGGGACTTACCAAGAGACCCAGTACTTC. Protein sequence: CAIGLQTGTYQETQYF.

The V gene is TRBV9, the J gene TRBJ2-5; D could derive from TRBD1 or TRBD2 (6 bases each). The CDR3 is made up of 16 amino acids. Germline CDR1 is SGDLS and CDR2 is YYNGEE. V lost 4 bases, J lost 0 bases, and 16 bases lay in between. The CDR3 DNA is TGTGCCAGCAGCCCGCCGGGGGCGCGGTACCAAGAGACCCAGTACTTC. Encoded protein: CASSPPGARYQETQYF. The full variable domain, rest sourced from reference TRBV9 and TRBJ2-5, is DSGVTQTPKHLITATGQRVTLRCSPRSGDLSVYWYQQSLDQGLQFLIQYYNGEERAKGNILERFSAQQFPDLHSELNLSSLELGDSALYFCASSPPGARYQETQYFGPGTRLLVL.

This chain uses TRBV4-2 with TRBJ2-7; D is uncertain. The CDR3 sequence is 13 residues long. Germline CDR1 is LGHNA and CDR2 is YNFKEQ. V was trimmed by 2 bases and J by 0 bases, leaving 5 bases between them. The CDR3 reads CASSQPTSYEQYF. As DNA, the CDR3 is TGTGCCAGCAGCCAACCTACCTCCTACGAGCAGTACTTC.